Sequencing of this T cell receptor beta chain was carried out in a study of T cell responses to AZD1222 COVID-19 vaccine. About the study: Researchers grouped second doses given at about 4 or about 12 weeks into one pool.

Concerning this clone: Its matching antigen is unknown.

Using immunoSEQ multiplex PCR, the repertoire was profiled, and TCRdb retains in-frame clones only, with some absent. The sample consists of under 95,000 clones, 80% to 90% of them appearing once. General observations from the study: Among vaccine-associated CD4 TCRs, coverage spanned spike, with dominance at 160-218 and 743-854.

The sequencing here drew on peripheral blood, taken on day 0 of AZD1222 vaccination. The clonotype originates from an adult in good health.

The CDR3 protein is CATSRDSRGTVNEKLFF. The CDR3 DNA reads TGTGCCACCAGCAGAGATTCCAGAGGGACAGTAAATGAAAAACTGTTTTTT. The rearrangement uses TRBV15 and TRBJ1-4, with 7 bases aligning to TRBD1. Trimming cost V 0 bases and J 5 bases; bases outside gene matches: 9. CDR3 size: 17 residues. Germline V CDR1 and CDR2: LNHNV, YYDKDF (reference sequence).